This T cell receptor (beta chain) was recovered during a study of blood T cells in healthy people across ages. CDR3 length equals 13 residues. Germline CDR1 and CDR2: ENHRY and SYGVKD. Trimming left V 2 bases short and J 5 bases short, with 9 bases between. Primed by a sample-barcoded 5' primer and a J-beta primer mix, a second PCR proceeded for 7 to 11 cycles. TCRdb re-derived calls from the 5' RACE reads in MiXCR, one entry per CDR3 protein. The sample consists of 1,500,000 or so distinct CDR3 sequences, 59% of them appearing once. This clonotype was counted between two and nine times. The sequence was collected from a man between 18 and 29 years old in good health. The sequenced sample was blood. The chain combines TRBV10-3 with TRBJ2-5; D remains unclear. CDR3 residues: CAISEGSGETQYF. In DNA, the CDR3 is TGTGCCATCAGTGAGGGGTCAGGCGAGACCCAGTACTTC.